Each of the 21 T cell receptor beta chains below was sequenced from the same sample in a study of long-term antiretroviral therapy in people with HIV. Survey level was the resolution at which the v3.0 immunoSEQ assay ran. Sequencing used immunoSEQ multiplex PCR; TCRdb keeps in-frame clones, though not all of them. Among about 19,000 clones listed, 84% were seen once. The sequenced sample was unsorted PBMCs, obtained 0.9 years after starting antiretroviral therapy. These receptors all come from a man aged 18 to 29 with HIV.

This rearrangement joins TRBV10-3 to TRBJ1-3; 7 bases map to TRBD1. The CDR3 spans 15 residues. J lost 4 bases, V lost 2 bases, and 5 bases had no gene match. The germline V gene has CDR1 ENHRY and CDR2 SYGVKD. In DNA form, the CDR3 reads TGTGCCATCAGTGAGACAGGGGTGGCGGGAAACACCATATATTTT. The encoded protein is CAISETGVAGNTIYF.

This sequence joins TRBV6-1 and TRBJ2-2; the D gene is possibly TRBD1 (5 bases). Germline V gene sequence: CDR1 MNHNS, CDR2 SASEGT. V gave up 6 bases and J gave up 1 base, with 6 bases separating them. The CDR3 runs 13 residues. CDR3 in amino acids: CASSDRNTGELFF. In DNA, the CDR3 is TGTGCCAGCAGCGACAGGAACACCGGGGAGCTGTTTTTT.

The chain carries TRBV10-2 and TRBJ2-5, with 9 bases aligning to TRBD2. The CDR3 is 14 amino acids. V was pared by 6 bases and J by 5 bases, with 7 bases of the junction left unmatched. Per the germline V gene, CDR1 is WSHSY and CDR2 is SAAADI. The CDR3 nucleotides read TGCGCCAGCAGATTAGCGGGGGATAGGGAGACCCAGTACTTC. It translates to CASRLAGDRETQYF.

This chain uses TRBV27 with TRBJ2-1, with 13 nucleotides matching TRBD2. Germline loops: CDR1 MNHEY, CDR2 SMNVEV (reference sequence). The CDR3 has 17 amino acids. With 6 bases clipped from V and 2 bases from J, the junction kept 7 bases outside the gene matches. In nucleotides, the CDR3 is TGTGCCAGCAGCCCAGGGACTAGCGGGATTGCCTACAATGAGCAGTTCTTC. Translated, it gives CASSPGTSGIAYNEQFF.

Regarding this clone: The junction and the germline gene differ at one end; a read error may be behind it. The chain couples TRBV7-7 to TRBJ2-5, with 10 positions matching TRBD1. The CDR3 covers 15 residues. CDR1 SSHAT and CDR2 FNYEAQ come from the germline V gene (reference sequence). The CDR3 loop is CASSLTGTGAETQYF. The CDR3 region has the DNA TGTGCTAGCAGCTTAACCGGGACAGGGGCTGAGACCCAGTACTTC.

The V and J genes are TRBV9 and TRBJ2-3; D not resolved. The CDR3 has 13 amino acids. The V end lost 0 bases, the J end lost 1 base, and 3 bases lay between the germline ends. Germline CDR1 is SGDLS and CDR2 is YYNGEE. The CDR3: CASSVDGTDTQYF. In nucleotides, the CDR3 is TGTGCCAGCAGCGTAGACGGCACAGATACGCAGTATTTT.

About this clone itself: A junction end diverges from the germline sequence, so it may reflect a read error. This chain uses TRBV7-7 with TRBJ2-1, with a weak D call TRBD2 (5 bases). The V gene's germline CDR1 is SSHAT and CDR2 FNYEAQ (reference sequence). This CDR3 is 13 amino acids long. The CDR3 DNA reads as TGTGCTAGCAGCTTAGCGCGGTTCAATGAGCAGTTCTTC. Its protein product is CASSLARFNEQFF.

This clone was observed a few times. The rearrangement uses TRBV7-3 and TRBJ2-2, with 9 positions matching TRBD2. This CDR3 comprises 20 residues. V dropped 5 bases and J dropped 2; count of bases not matched to a gene: 18. Per the germline V gene, CDR1 is SGHTA and CDR2 is FQGTGA. CDR3 DNA: TGTGCCAGCAGCGCCCTTACTGGCGGGGGGGTTCTGGGCAACACCGGGGAGCTGTTTTTT. As protein: CASSALTGGGVLGNTGELFF.

The chain couples TRBV2 to TRBJ1-1; a possible D gene is TRBD1 (6 bases). The CDR3 runs 14 residues. The ends were cut back, 7 bases at V and 0 bases at J, with 12 bases in the middle. Germline values: CDR1 SNHLY, CDR2 FYNNEI. CDR3 coding DNA: TGTGCCAGCATGAGAGACAGGATGAACACTGAAGCTTTCTTT. Its translation: CASMRDRMNTEAFF.

V gene TRBV27 combines with J gene TRBJ1-3; a weak D match, TRBD1 (5 bases). The V end was cut by 5 bases, the J end by 3 bases, with 17 bases between. In germline, CDR1 is MNHEY, CDR2 SMNVEV (reference sequence). CDR3 size: 16 residues. This CDR3 reads CASSDLRAMSGNTIYF. As DNA, the CDR3 is TGTGCCAGCAGTGACCTCAGGGCAATGAGTGGAAACACCATATATTTT.

This chain joins TRBV28 and TRBJ2-7; D assignment may be TRBD1 or TRBD2 (5 bases each). This CDR3 is 16 amino acids long. V shed 2 bases and J shed 1 base, with 15 bases lying between them. The germline CDR1 and CDR2 sequences are MDHEN and SYDVKM. The CDR3 DNA is TGTGCCAGCAGTTTAGGTTCAGGGAGTATTTCCTACGAGCAGTACTTC. Amino acid sequence: CASSLGSGSISYEQYF.

The V call is TRBV21-1, the J call TRBJ2-5; the D segment call TRBD1 is taken from the table without a DNA check. TRBV21-1 is deemed a pseudogene. The CDR3 loop spans 19 amino acids. The CDR3 bases are TGTGCCAGCAGCAATGGGGGGAATCAGGCCCCAGGGGGAAAAGAGACCCAGTACTTC. Translating gives CASSNGGNQAPGGKETQYF.

This clone was counted once. The chain employs TRBV5-6 and TRBJ2-3, with D perhaps TRBD2 (5 bases). This CDR3 comprises 15 residues. CDR1 and CDR2 (germline): SGHDT, YYEEEE. Trimming pared 5 bases from V and 0 bases from J, leaving 13 bases between. In DNA form, the CDR3 reads TGTGCCAGCAGTTTCGGGGAGCCTAGCACAGATACGCAGTATTTT. Translating it yields CASSFGEPSTDTQYF.

This chain links TRBV7-9 with TRBJ1-1; TRBD1 might be the D (6 bases). With 3 bases removed from V and 5 bases from J, the gap between germline ends came to 19 bases. The CDR3 covers 16 residues. The germline CDR1 and CDR2 sequences are SEHNR and FQNEAQ (reference sequence). In DNA form, the CDR3 reads TGTGCCAGCAGCTTTAGTGGGGGCGGAGGAACAACTGAAGCTTTCTTT. Translation gives CASSFSGGGGTTEAFF.

This clone was detected only a few times. The chain recombines TRBV6-5 with TRBJ2-2; no firm D call. Germline CDR1 and CDR2: MNHEY and SVGAGI. This CDR3 has 14 amino acids. Between the trimmed V and J ends, which lost 5 bases and 4 bases, there was a span of 11 bases. In DNA form, the CDR3 reads TGTGCCAGCAGTCGACGACGATCCACCGGGGAGCTGTTTTTT. The encoded protein is CASSRRRSTGELFF.

The CDR3 here is CASSPVSNGGSGANVLTF. CDR3 DNA: TGTGCCAGCTCACCGGTCTCGAATGGGGGTTCTGGGGCCAACGTCCTGACTTTC. The chain combines TRBV18 with TRBJ2-6; D could derive from TRBD1 or TRBD2 (5 bases each). CDR1 and CDR2 (germline): KGHSH, LQKENI. The CDR3 has 18 amino acids. The V gene lost 3 bases and the J gene lost 1 base, with 16 bases spanning the gap.

V and J are TRBV2 and TRBJ1-2, with D possibly matching TRBD1 (6 bases). The ends were cut back, 8 bases at V and 2 bases at J, with 12 bases in the middle. The CDR3 runs to 13 residues. CDR1 is SNHLY and CDR2 is FYNNEI in the germline V gene. The CDR3 coding sequence is TGTGCCAGCGAGGAGGGGGTAAACTATGGCTACACCTTC. Translated, it gives CASEEGVNYGYTF.

The CDR3 DNA reads as TGCGCCAGCAGCCCGGGGACAGGCCCTTACACTGAAGCTTTCTTT. Protein: CASSPGTGPYTEAFF. The chain uses TRBV4-1 and TRBJ1-1, with 8 positions matching TRBD1. This CDR3 is built from 15 residues. Germline assignment: CDR1 MGHRA and CDR2 YSYEKL. The V segment lost 4 bases and the J segment 3 bases; nucleotides outside the gene matches: 7.

The chain uses TRBV28 and TRBJ1-2; weak D call: TRBD1 (5 bases). This CDR3 comprises 14 residues. Per germline, CDR1 MDHEN and CDR2 SYDVKM. The V end was cut by 7 bases, the J end by 6 bases, with 18 bases between. The CDR3 nucleotides are TGTGCCAGCACTACGGGGCGCGGGCGGGATGGCTACACCTTC. As protein: CASTTGRGRDGYTF.

This chain joins TRBV6-1 and TRBJ1-5; the match to TRBD1 covers 8 bases. Germline CDR1 MNHNS, CDR2 SASEGT. This CDR3 has 14 amino acids. V was clipped by 8 bases and J by 6 bases; unmatched bases: 9. The CDR3, as DNA: TGTGCCAGCGCTCCCCCAGGGGGCTTTCAGCCCCAGCATTTT. Protein product: CASAPPGGFQPQHF.

This chain uses TRBV10-3 with TRBJ1-2; a possible D gene is TRBD1 (6 bases). CDR3 length equals 14 residues. Trimming shortened V by 8 bases and J by 3 bases, and 16 bases separated the two germline ends. Per the germline V gene, CDR1 is ENHRY and CDR2 is SYGVKD. For the CDR3, the DNA is TGTGCCATCGGGGAACGGGGGGCGGACTATGGCTACACCTTC. Encoded protein: CAIGERGADYGYTF.